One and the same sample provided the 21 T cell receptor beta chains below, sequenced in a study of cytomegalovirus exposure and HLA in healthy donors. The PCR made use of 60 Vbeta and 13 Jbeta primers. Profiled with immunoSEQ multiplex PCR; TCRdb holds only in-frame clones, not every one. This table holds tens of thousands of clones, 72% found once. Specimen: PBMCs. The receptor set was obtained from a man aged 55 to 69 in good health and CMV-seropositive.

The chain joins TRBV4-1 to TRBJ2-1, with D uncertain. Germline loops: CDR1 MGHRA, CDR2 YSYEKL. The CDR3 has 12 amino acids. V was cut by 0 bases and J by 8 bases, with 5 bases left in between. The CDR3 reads CASSQESYEQFF. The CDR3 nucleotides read TGCGCCAGCAGCCAAGAGAGCTATGAGCAGTTCTTC.

The CDR3 loop reads CASSPFLEWTGELFF. The DNA of the CDR3 is TGTGCCAGCAGCCCTTTCTTAGAATGGACCGGGGAGCTGTTTTTT. V gene TRBV11-2 combines with J gene TRBJ2-2; no clear D. This CDR3 region has 15 residues. The germline V and J ends were trimmed by 5 bases and 5 bases, with 15 bases remaining between them. From germline, CDR1 is SGHAT and CDR2 FQNNGV.

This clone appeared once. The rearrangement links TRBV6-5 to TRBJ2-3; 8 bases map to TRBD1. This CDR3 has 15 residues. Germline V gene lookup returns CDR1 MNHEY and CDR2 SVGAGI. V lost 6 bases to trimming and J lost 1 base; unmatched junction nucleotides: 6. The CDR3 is CASRAGGAGTDTQYF. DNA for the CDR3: TGTGCCAGCAGGGCAGGGGGCGCTGGCACAGATACGCAGTATTTT.

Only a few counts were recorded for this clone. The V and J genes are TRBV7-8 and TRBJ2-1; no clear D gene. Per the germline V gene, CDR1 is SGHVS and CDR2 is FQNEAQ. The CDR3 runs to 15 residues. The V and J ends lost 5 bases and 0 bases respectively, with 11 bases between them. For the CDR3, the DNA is TGTGCCAGCAGCCCCAGGATCCTCTCCTACAATGAGCAGTTCTTC. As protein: CASSPRILSYNEQFF.

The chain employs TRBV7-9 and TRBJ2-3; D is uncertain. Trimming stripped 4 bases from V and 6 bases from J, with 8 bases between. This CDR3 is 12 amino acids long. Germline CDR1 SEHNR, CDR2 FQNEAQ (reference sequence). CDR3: CASSSVIDTQYF. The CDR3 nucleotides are TGTGCCAGCAGCTCAGTCATTGATACGCAGTATTTT.

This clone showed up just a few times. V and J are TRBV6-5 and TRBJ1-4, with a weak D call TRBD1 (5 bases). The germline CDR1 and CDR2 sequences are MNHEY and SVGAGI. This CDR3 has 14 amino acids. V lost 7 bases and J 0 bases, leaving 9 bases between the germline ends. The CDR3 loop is CASKDTATNEKLFF. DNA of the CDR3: TGTGCCAGCAAGGACACTGCAACTAATGAAAAACTGTTTTTT.

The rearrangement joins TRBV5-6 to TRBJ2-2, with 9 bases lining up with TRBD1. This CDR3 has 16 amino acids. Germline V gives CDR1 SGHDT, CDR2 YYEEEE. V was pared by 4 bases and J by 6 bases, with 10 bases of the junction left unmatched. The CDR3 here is CASSLVGGTGPGELFF. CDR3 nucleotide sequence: TGTGCCAGCAGCCTAGTAGGGGGGACAGGGCCCGGGGAGCTGTTTTTT.

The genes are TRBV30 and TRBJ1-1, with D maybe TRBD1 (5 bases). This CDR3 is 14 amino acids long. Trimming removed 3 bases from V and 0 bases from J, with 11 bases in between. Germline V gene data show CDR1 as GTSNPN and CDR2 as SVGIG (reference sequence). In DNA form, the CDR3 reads TGTGCCTGGAGCGGGGGACCGATGAACACTGAAGCTTTCTTT. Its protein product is CAWSGGPMNTEAFF.

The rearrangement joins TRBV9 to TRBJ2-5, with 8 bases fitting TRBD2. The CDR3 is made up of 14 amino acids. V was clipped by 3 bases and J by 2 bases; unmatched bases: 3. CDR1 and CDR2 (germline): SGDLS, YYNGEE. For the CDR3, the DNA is TGTGCCAGCAGCGCCACTAGCGGACAAGAGACCCAGTACTTC. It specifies CASSATSGQETQYF. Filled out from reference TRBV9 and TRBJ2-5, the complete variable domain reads DSGVTQTPKHLITATGQRVTLRCSPRSGDLSVYWYQQSLDQGLQFLIQYYNGEERAKGNILERFSAQQFPDLHSELNLSSLELGDSALYFCASSATSGQETQYFGPGTRLLVL.

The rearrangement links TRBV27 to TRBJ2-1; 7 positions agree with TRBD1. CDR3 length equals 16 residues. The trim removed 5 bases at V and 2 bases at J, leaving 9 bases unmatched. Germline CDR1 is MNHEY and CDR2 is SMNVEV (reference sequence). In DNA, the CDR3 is TGTGCCAGCAGTCCGTCGAACAGGGGCCCCTACAATGAGCAGTTCTTC. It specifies CASSPSNRGPYNEQFF.

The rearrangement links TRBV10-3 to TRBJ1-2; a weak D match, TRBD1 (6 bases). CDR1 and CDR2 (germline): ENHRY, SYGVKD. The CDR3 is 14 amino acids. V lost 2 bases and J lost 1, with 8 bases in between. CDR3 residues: CAISEARGNYGYTF. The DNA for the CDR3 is TGTGCCATCAGTGAGGCCAGGGGTAACTATGGCTACACCTTC.

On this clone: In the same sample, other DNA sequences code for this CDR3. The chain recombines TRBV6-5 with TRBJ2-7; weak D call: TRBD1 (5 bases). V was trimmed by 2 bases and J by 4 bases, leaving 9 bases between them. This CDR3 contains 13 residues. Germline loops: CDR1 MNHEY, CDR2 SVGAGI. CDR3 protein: CASSYDRSYEQYF. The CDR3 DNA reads TGTGCCAGCAGTTACGACAGATCGTACGAGCAGTACTTC.

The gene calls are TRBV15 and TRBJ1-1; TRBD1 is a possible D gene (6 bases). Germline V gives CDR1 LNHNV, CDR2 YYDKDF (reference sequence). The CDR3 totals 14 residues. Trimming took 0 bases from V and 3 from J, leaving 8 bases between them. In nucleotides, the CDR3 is TGTGCCACCAGCAGAGACAGGGGTGACACTGAAGCTTTCTTT. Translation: CATSRDRGDTEAFF.

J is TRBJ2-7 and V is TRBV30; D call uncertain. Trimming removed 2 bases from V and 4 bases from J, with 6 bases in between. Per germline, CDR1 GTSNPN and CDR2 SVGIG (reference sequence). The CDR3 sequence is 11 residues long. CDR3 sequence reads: CAWSYTYEQYF. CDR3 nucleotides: TGTGCCTGGAGTTACACATACGAGCAGTACTTC.

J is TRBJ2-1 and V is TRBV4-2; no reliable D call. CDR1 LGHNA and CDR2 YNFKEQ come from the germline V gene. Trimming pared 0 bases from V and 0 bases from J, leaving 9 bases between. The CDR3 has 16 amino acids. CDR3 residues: CASSQETADSYNEQFF. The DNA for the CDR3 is TGTGCCAGCAGCCAAGAAACTGCCGACTCCTACAATGAGCAGTTCTTC.

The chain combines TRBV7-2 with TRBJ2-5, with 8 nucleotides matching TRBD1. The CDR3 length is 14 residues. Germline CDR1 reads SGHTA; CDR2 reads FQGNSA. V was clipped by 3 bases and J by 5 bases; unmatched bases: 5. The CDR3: CASSFGTGGETQYF. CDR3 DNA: TGTGCCAGCAGCTTTGGCACAGGGGGGGAGACCCAGTACTTC.

The CDR3 is CASSGTAVNTEAFF. CDR3 bases: TGTGCCAGCAGCGGGACAGCCGTGAACACTGAAGCTTTCTTT. J is TRBJ1-1 and V is TRBV7-2; 7 bases map to TRBD1. The V segment lost 5 bases and the J segment 0 bases; nucleotides outside the gene matches: 3. Germline lookup yields CDR1 SGHTA and CDR2 FQGNSA. There are 14 residues in the CDR3.

The DNA for the CDR3 is TGTGCCAGCAGCCCCCAGGGTTCAATAAATGAGCAGTTCTTC. Protein product: CASSPQGSINEQFF. The V gene is TRBV7-3, the J gene TRBJ2-1, with D perhaps matching TRBD1 (5 bases). CDR1 is SGHTA, CDR2 FQGTGA, per germline. V was cut by 5 bases and J by 7 bases, with 15 bases left in between. The CDR3 has 14 residues. The whole variable domain, filled in from reference TRBV7-3 and TRBJ2-1, reads GAGVSQTPSNKVTEKGKYVELRCDPISGHTALYWYRQSLGQGPEFLIYFQGTGAADDSGLPNDRFFAVRPEGSVSTLKIQRTERGDSAVYLCASSPQGSINEQFFGPGTRLTVL.

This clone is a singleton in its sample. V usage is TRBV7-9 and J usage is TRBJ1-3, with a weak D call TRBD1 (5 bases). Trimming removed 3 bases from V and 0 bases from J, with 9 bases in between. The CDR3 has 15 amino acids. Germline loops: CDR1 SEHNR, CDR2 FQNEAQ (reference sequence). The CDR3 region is CASSLTEYSGNTIYF. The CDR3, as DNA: TGTGCCAGCAGCTTGACAGAATACTCTGGAAACACCATATATTTT. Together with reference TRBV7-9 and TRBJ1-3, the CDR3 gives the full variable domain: DTGVSQNPRHKITKRGQNVTFRCDPISEHNRLYWYRQTLGQGPEFLTYFQNEAQLEKSRLLSDRFSAERPKGSFSTLEIQRTEQGDSAMYLCASSLTEYSGNTIYFGEGSWLTVV.

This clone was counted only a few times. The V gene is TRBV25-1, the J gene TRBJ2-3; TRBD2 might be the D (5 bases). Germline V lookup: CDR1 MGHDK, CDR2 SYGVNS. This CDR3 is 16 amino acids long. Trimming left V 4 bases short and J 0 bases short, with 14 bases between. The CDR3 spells CASSGNSAPSTDTQYF. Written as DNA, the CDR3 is TGTGCCAGCAGTGGAAATAGCGCTCCTAGCACAGATACGCAGTATTTT.

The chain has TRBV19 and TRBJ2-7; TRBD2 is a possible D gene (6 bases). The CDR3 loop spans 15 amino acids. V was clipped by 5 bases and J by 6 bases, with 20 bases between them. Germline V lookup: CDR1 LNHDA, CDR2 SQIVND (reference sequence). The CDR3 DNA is TGTGCCAGTAGTCCTAGGCGGAGGGAAAGGACCGAGCAGTACTTC. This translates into CASSPRRRERTEQYF.